This T cell receptor (beta chain) comes out of a study of blood T cell repertoires in COVID-19. Data came from immunoSEQ multiplex PCR; TCRdb stores just in-frame clones and leaves some out. The data hold roughly 160,000 clones, with more than 65% observed a single time. This CDR3 has 12 amino acids. Germline lookup yields CDR1 SGHRS and CDR2 YFSETQ. Trimming removed 4 bases at V and 8 bases at J, with 12 bases between. This chain uses TRBV5-1 with TRBJ1-2; D possibly corresponds to TRBD1 (6 bases). This clonotype was obtained from a man aged 50 to 60 who had recovered from COVID-19. Sequenced: PBMCs or T cells enriched from blood (not recorded which). The CDR3 DNA reads as TGCGCCAGCAGCGCCGCAGGGGACGGCTACACCTTC. This encodes CASSAAGDGYTF.